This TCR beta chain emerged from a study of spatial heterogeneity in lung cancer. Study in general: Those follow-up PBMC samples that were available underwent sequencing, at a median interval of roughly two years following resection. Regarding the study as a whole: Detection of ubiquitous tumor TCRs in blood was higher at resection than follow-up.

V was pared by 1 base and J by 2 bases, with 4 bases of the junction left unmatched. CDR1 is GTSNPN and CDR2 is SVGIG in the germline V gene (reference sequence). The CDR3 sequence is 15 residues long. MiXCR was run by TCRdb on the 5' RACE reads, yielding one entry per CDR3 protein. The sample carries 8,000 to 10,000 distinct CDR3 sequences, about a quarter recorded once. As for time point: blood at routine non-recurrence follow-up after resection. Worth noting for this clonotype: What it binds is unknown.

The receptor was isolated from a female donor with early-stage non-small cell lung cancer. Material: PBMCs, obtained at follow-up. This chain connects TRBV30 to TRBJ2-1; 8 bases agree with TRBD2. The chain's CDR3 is CAWSATSGPYNEQFF. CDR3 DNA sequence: TGTGCCTGGAGTGCTACTAGCGGACCCTACAATGAGCAGTTCTTC. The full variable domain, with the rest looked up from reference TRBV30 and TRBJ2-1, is SQTIHQWPATLVQPVGSPLSLECTVEGTSNPNLYWYRQAAGRGLQLLFYSVGIGQISSEVPQNLSASRPQDRQFILSSKKLLLSDSGFYLCAWSATSGPYNEQFFGPGTRLTVL.